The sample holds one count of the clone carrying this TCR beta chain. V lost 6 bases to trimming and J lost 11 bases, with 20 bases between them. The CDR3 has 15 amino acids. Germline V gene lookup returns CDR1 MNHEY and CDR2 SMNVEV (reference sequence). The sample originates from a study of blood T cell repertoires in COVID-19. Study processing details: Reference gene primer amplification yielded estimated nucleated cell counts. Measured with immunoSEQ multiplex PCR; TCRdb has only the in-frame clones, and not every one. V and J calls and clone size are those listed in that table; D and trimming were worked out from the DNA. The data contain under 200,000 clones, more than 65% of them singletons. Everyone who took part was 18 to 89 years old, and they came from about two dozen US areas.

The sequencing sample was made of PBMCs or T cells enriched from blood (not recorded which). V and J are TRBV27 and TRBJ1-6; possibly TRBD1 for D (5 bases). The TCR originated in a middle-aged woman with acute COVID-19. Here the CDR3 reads CASSPRDSDSPPLHF. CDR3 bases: TGTGCCAGCAGCCCAAGGGACTCCGACTCCCCACCCCTCCACTTT.